The present T cell receptor (beta chain) was sequenced within a study of blood T cell repertoires in COVID-19 (TCRdb year 2020). Background for the entire study: The collaborator samples originated in the United States, Italy and Spain and spanned the acute and convalescent phases of COVID-19. Deeply sampled blood TCRbeta repertoires from subjects exposed to, actively infected with, or recovered from COVID-19 were included in the dataset. The samples were drawn from two sources: the first 160 participants of the ongoing ImmuneRACE study, and fewer than 1,500 subjects contributed by 6 global collaborators. The repertoires were made available in a free public database intended to serve as a resource for research on the immune response to SARS-CoV-2. The sample metadata nearly always contained a de-identified subject ID, COVID-19 status, age in years and sex. Where HLA class I and class II types were available, the types were taken from metadata supplied by the sample provider, not from assay-based typing. The prospective study material was composed of cDNA or gDNA derived from T cells, B-cell-depleted T cells, or PBMCs. The research as a whole found: The quantity of clinical and demographic metadata differed by source and by participant and was supplied without curation.

Whole blood was collected in K2EDTA tubes by collaborating institutions according to the institutions' own protocols. For TCRbeta analysis, collaborators shipped samples as frozen whole blood, isolated PBMCs, or DNA extracted from either of those sample types. A remark on this clone: This clone's antigen is unknown. No base quality information exists; no much larger clone differs at one position.

Based on the germline V gene, the CDR1 and CDR2 sequences are KGHDR and SFDVKD. The CDR3, from cysteine to phenylalanine, totals 16 residues. Of all the DNA, just the CDR3 is kept, 48 bases in frame from base 1. Trimmed from V: 3 bases; trimmed from J: 4 bases; junction bases lacking a gene match: 8. TCRbeta CDR3 regions were amplified from genomic DNA using the immunoSEQ Assay, a bias-controlled multiplex PCR. In the paper's pipeline: The number of nucleated cells in each sample was estimated from the amplification of reference gene primers within the assay. Sequence reads were collapsed and filtered to measure the absolute abundance of every unique TCRbeta CDR3 rearrangement. For each sample, productive Simpson clonality was calculated as the square root of Simpson's diversity index over productive rearrangements. Held by TCRdb, this immuneACCESS table contains in-frame sequences only and omits some clones. Under half of the omission traces to an unresolved V gene where checked; the cause of the rest is unknown. V, J and clone size are taken as reported in that table, and D and trimming were inferred from the DNA itself. Within this sample are fewer than 250,000 clones, with approximately 83% of them counted one time only. The ten largest clones represent about 2.7% of the sample.

This receptor was taken from a woman aged 40 to 49 with active or convalescent COVID-19. The rearranged segments are TRBV24-1 and TRBJ2-5, with 9 middle bases fitting TRBD1. The sequencing input was peripheral blood. The bases are TGTGCCACCAGTGATCCCTGGACAGGGGTGGGAGAGACCCAGTACTTC. Its product reads: CATSDPWTGVGETQYF.